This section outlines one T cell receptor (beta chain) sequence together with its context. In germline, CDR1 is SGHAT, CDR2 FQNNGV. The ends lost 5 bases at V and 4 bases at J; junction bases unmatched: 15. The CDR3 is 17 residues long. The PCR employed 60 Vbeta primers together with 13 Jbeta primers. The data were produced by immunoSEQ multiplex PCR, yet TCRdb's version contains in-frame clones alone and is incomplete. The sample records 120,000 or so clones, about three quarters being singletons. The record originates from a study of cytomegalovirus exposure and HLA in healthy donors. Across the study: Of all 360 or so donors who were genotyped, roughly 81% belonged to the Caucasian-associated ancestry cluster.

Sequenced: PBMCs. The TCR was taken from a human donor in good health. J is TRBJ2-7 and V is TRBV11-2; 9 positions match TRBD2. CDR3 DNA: TGTGCCAGCAGCGTTGGCGCAAGCAGCGGGAGGAAATACGAGCAGTACTTC. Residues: CASSVGASSGRKYEQYF.